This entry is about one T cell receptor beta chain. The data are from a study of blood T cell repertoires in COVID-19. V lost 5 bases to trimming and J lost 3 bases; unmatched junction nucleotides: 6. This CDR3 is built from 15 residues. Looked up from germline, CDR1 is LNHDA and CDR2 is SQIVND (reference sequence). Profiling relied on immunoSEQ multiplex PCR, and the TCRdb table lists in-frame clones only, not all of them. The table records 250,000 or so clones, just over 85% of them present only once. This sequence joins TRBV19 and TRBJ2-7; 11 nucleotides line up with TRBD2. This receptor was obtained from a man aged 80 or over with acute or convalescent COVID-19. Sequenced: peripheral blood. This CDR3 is CASSQTSGVLYEQYF. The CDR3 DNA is TGTGCCAGTAGTCAGACTAGCGGGGTCCTCTACGAGCAGTACTTC.